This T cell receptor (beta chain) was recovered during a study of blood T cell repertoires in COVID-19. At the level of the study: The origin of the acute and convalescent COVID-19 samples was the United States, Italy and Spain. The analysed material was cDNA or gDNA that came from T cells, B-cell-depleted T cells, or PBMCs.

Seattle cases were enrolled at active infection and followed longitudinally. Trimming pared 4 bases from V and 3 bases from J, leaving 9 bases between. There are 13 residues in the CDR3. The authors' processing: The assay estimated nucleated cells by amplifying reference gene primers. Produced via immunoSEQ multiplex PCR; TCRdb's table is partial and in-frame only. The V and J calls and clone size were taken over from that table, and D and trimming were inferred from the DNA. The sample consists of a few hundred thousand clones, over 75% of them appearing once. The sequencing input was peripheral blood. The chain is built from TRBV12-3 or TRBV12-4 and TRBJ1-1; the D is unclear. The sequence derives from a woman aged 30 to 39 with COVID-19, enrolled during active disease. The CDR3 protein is CASSYGSDTEAFF. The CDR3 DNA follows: TGTGCCAGCAGTTACGGGTCGGACACTGAAGCTTTCTTT.